This TCR beta chain was documented in a study of T cells expressing NK-cell markers. About the research overall: Source material for TCR beta repertoires consisted of sorted CD3+CD56+NKG2C+, CD3+CD56+NKG2C- and CD3+CD56-NKG2C+ T cells. HCMV serostatus: most of the eight sequenced donors positive, one negative. Notes on the study in general: In several donors, dominant clonotypes made up roughly 28.3-65% of CD3+CD56-NKG2C+ cells. About 1.0-7.0% of CD8+ T cells in roughly six donors belonged to dominant NKG2C+ clonotypes.

This CDR3 has 15 amino acids. Germline V lookup: CDR1 SGHRS, CDR2 YFSETQ. Each CDR3 protein gets one entry in TCRdb, which reprocessed the 5' RACE reads and gives no DNA. Listed are about 150,000 distinct CDR3 sequences; about 12% falls within the top ten. Worth noting for this clonotype: The antigen remains unidentified.

This chain uses TRBV5-1 with TRBJ1-1; lacking DNA, the TRBD1 call made by TCRdb goes unchecked. The sequence derives from a man between 18 and 35 years old in good health. The sequenced material came from blood T cells: a sorted CD56 or NKG2C T cell subset, CD4+ or CD8+ T cells, or bulk PBMC T cells (not recorded which). The CDR3 sequence: CASSLSRDGNTEAFF.